The 21 T cell receptor beta chains reported below all come from one sample, sequenced in a study of OX40 agonist ivuxolimab in advanced cancers. This table comes from immunoSEQ multiplex PCR, and its TCRdb copy is limited to in-frame clones, with some not included. The sample holds some 50,000 clones, 75% to 85% seen once. This specimen was CD4+ or CD8+ T cells sorted from blood, taken in a trial of the OX40 agonist ivuxolimab. These receptors were collected from an adult with an advanced solid tumor such as melanoma, head and neck, liver or kidney cancer.

The chain employs TRBV19 and TRBJ2-7; D uncertain. CDR3 length equals 13 residues. The V end lost 0 bases, the J end lost 9 bases, and 12 bases lay between the germline ends. The germline gives CDR1 LNHDA, CDR2 SQIVND (reference sequence). For the CDR3, the DNA is TGTGCCAGTAGTATAGATCGGGCTTCTTCGCAGTACTTC. It codes for CASSIDRASSQYF.

The chain links TRBV7-8 to TRBJ2-7; TRBD1 matches 7 bases. The CDR3 runs to 14 residues. V shed 3 bases and J 2 bases; nucleotides not matched to a gene: 4. The germline gives CDR1 SGHVS, CDR2 FQNEAQ. Here the CDR3 reads CASSFGQVTYEQYF. The CDR3 bases are TGTGCCAGCAGCTTCGGACAGGTGACCTACGAGCAGTACTTC.

This clone was counted once. The chain has TRBV28 and TRBJ2-1, with 13 bases fitting TRBD2. The CDR3 extends over 18 amino acids. J was trimmed by 2 bases and V by 4 bases; bases with no gene match: 8. Germline V CDR1 and CDR2: MDHEN, SYDVKM. The CDR3 is CASSSLRLAGGTYNEQFF. CDR3 bases: TGTGCCAGCAGTTCCCTAAGACTAGCGGGAGGTACCTACAATGAGCAGTTCTTC.

The sample holds a few counts of this clone. The chain joins TRBV7-2 to TRBJ2-1; 12 nucleotides match TRBD2. Germline lookup yields CDR1 SGHTA and CDR2 FQGNSA. V was pared by 3 bases and J by 9 bases, with 9 bases of the junction left unmatched. CDR3 length: 16 amino acids. CDR3 DNA: TGTGCCAGCAGCTTGGGGGTGACTAGCGGGAGTAGTGAGCAGTTCTTC. It translates to CASSLGVTSGSSEQFF. Using reference TRBV7-2 and TRBJ2-1 for the parts outside the CDR3, the full variable domain is GAGVSQSPSNKVTEKGKDVELRCDPISGHTALYWYRQSLGQGLEFLIYFQGNSAPDKSGLPSDRFSAERTGGSVSTLTIQRTQQEDSAVYLCASSLGVTSGSSEQFFGPGTRLTVL.

The chain couples TRBV5-8 to TRBJ1-1; 9 positions match TRBD1. CDR3 length equals 15 residues. The germline V gene encodes CDR1 SGHTS and CDR2 YDEGEE. Trimming removed 7 bases from V and 1 base from J; junction bases left unmatched: 8. The CDR3 DNA sequence: TGTGCCAGCGGGAAACAGGGGGCCTCGAACACTGAAGCTTTCTTT. Protein sequence: CASGKQGASNTEAFF.

The genes are TRBV7-6 and TRBJ2-5; TRBD2 is a possible D gene (5 bases). Germline V CDR1 and CDR2: SGHVS, FNYEAQ. V was shortened by 5 bases and J by 3 bases, with 19 bases between the two germline ends. The CDR3 loop spans 16 amino acids. The CDR3 spells CASSPSGLAVEETQYF. CDR3 bases: TGTGCCAGCAGCCCGAGCGGTTTGGCAGTAGAAGAGACCCAGTACTTC.

This clone has just one count. The chain combines TRBV6-6 with TRBJ2-2; tentatively, D is TRBD1 or TRBD2 (6 bases each). Germline V lookup: CDR1 MNHNY, CDR2 SVGAGI (reference sequence). This CDR3 is 14 amino acids long. The V end was cut by 10 bases, the J end by 4 bases, with 16 bases between. CDR3 loop: CATNRGDTTGELFF. The CDR3 region has the DNA TGTGCCACCAACCGCGGGGACACCACCGGGGAGCTGTTTTTT.

The chain has TRBV5-1 and TRBJ2-1; TRBD2 matches 7 bases. From germline, CDR1 is SGHRS and CDR2 YFSETQ. This CDR3 spans 16 amino acids. V gave up 2 bases and J gave up 3 bases; unmatched junction bases: 8. For the CDR3, the DNA is TGCGCCAGCAGCTTTGCTTCTAGCGGCAACTACAATGAGCAGTTCTTC. It codes for CASSFASSGNYNEQFF.

This clone was seen more than once but under ten times. V and J are TRBV10-3 and TRBJ2-7; 8 nucleotides align to TRBD2. V was clipped by 10 bases and J by 5 bases; unmatched bases: 10. Germline loops: CDR1 ENHRY, CDR2 SYGVKD. This CDR3 has 13 amino acids. The CDR3 coding sequence is TGTGCCACGAGCGGAGCCGGGAGGGACGAGCAGTACTTC. Its translation: CATSGAGRDEQYF.

This chain links TRBV19 with TRBJ1-2, with no clear D. Trimming took 4 bases from V and 4 from J, leaving 10 bases between them. The CDR3 extends over 13 amino acids. Germline CDR1 LNHDA, CDR2 SQIVND (reference sequence). For the CDR3, the DNA is TGTGCCAGTAGTACGGCGTCATCCTATGGCTACACCTTC. Residues: CASSTASSYGYTF.

The chain combines TRBV19 with TRBJ1-5; the D is unclear. Per germline, CDR1 LNHDA and CDR2 SQIVND (reference sequence). Trimming stripped 4 bases from V and 3 bases from J, with 10 bases between. The CDR3 covers 14 residues. The CDR3 reads CASSTAINNQPQHF. The CDR3 nucleotides are TGTGCCAGTAGTACAGCGATAAACAATCAGCCCCAGCATTTT.

The chain links TRBV4-1 to TRBJ2-5; TRBD1 aligns across 7 bases. The length of the CDR3 is 16 residues. CDR1 is MGHRA and CDR2 is YSYEKL in the germline V gene. Trimming removed 5 bases from V and 2 bases from J; junction bases left unmatched: 11. CDR3 DNA: TGCGCCAGCAGCAGGGGACAGTCGCTTAGACAAGAGACCCAGTACTTC. This sequence encodes CASSRGQSLRQETQYF.

The V gene is TRBV15, the J gene TRBJ1-1; perhaps TRBD1 as D (5 bases). Per the germline V gene, CDR1 is LNHNV and CDR2 is YYDKDF (reference sequence). CDR3 length equals 14 residues. Trimming stripped 5 bases from V and 0 bases from J, with 10 bases between. The CDR3 loop reads CATSGGPLNTEAFF. CDR3 sequence (DNA): TGTGCCACCAGCGGGGGACCGCTGAACACTGAAGCTTTCTTT. Combining the CDR3 with reference TRBV15 and TRBJ1-1 gives the whole variable domain DAMVIQNPRYQVTQFGKPVTLSCSQTLNHNVMYWYQQKSSQAPKLLFHYYDKDFNNEADTPDNFQSRRPNTSFCFLDIRSPGLGDTAMYLCATSGGPLNTEAFFGQGTRLTVV.

The chain uses TRBV7-2 and TRBJ1-2; 9 nucleotides line up with TRBD1. Per the germline V gene, CDR1 is SGHTA and CDR2 is FQGNSA. With 2 bases clipped from V and 4 bases from J, the junction kept 8 bases outside the gene matches. The CDR3 covers 16 residues. CDR3: CASSLRWDRVGYGYTF. In nucleotides, the CDR3 is TGTGCCAGCAGCTTACGATGGGACAGGGTCGGCTATGGCTACACCTTC. The complete variable domain, with remaining parts taken from reference TRBV7-2 and TRBJ1-2, reads GAGVSQSPSNKVTEKGKDVELRCDPISGHTALYWYRQSLGQGLEFLIYFQGNSAPDKSGLPSDRFSAERTGGSVSTLTIQRTQQEDSAVYLCASSLRWDRVGYGYTFGSGTRLTVV.

This clone was recorded only once. This sequence joins TRBV19 and TRBJ2-3, with TRBD1 matching 8 bases. With V trimmed by 6 bases and J by 0 bases, 8 bases remained unmatched. Per the germline V gene, CDR1 is LNHDA and CDR2 is SQIVND (reference sequence). The CDR3 is 16 amino acids. The CDR3 sequence: CASRKDRTGSTDTQYF. In nucleotides, the CDR3 is TGTGCCAGTAGAAAAGACCGGACAGGGAGCACAGATACGCAGTATTTT. The variable domain in full, with the rest retrieved from reference TRBV19 and TRBJ2-3, is DGGITQSPKYLFRKEGQNVTLSCEQNLNHDAMYWYRQDPGQGLRLIYYSQIVNDFQKGDIAEGYSVSREKKESFPLTVTSAQKNPTAFYLCASRKDRTGSTDTQYFGPGTRLTVL.

In nucleotides, the CDR3 is TGTGCCAGCAGTGGCTTAGGACGGCACACAGATACGCAGTATTTT. Translated: CASSGLGRHTDTQYF. The chain uses TRBV14 and TRBJ2-3; D gene ambiguous. Germline V CDR1 and CDR2: SGHDN, FVKESK. The CDR3 has 15 residues. The germline V and J ends were trimmed by 6 bases and 2 bases, with 15 bases remaining between them. The whole variable domain, remainder taken from reference TRBV14 and TRBJ2-3, is EAGVTQFPSHSVIEKGQTVTLRCDPISGHDNLYWYRRVMGKEIKFLLHFVKESKQDESGMPNNRFLAERTGGTYSTLKVQPAELEDSGVYFCASSGLGRHTDTQYFGPGTRLTVL.

The chain carries TRBV11-2 and TRBJ2-3, with a possible D match to TRBD1 (6 bases). The CDR3 contains 16 residues. From germline, CDR1 is SGHAT and CDR2 FQNNGV. Trimming removed 2 bases from V and 7 bases from J, with 19 bases in between. The CDR3 nucleotides are TGTGCCAGCAGCTTAAGCATACAGGGTGGAGATAATACGCAGTATTTT. Protein product: CASSLSIQGGDNTQYF.

This chain joins TRBV5-1 and TRBJ1-6, with a possible D match to TRBD1 (6 bases). Germline CDR1 is SGHRS and CDR2 is YFSETQ. Deletions cut 6 bases from V and 8 bases from J, with 24 bases between. The length of the CDR3 is 17 residues. CDR3 in amino acids: CASTTSVGRSGDSPLHF. CDR3 sequence (DNA): TGCGCCAGCACCACATCGGTCGGGAGGTCAGGGGATTCACCCCTCCACTTT.

The chain couples TRBV2 to TRBJ2-7; D not resolved. Germline lookup yields CDR1 SNHLY and CDR2 FYNNEI. CDR3 length: 13 amino acids. V was clipped by 4 bases and J by 3 bases, with 10 bases between them. CDR3 in DNA: TGTGCCAGCAGTGGGTTGCAGAGCTACGAGCAGTACTTC. Protein: CASSGLQSYEQYF. Looking up the rest from reference TRBV2 and TRBJ2-7 gives the full variable domain: EPEVTQTPSHQVTQMGQEVILRCVPISNHLYFYWYRQILGQKVEFLVSFYNNEISEKSEIFDDQFSVERPDGSNFTLKIRSTKLEDSAMYFCASSGLQSYEQYFGPGTRLTVT.

The gene calls are TRBV14 and TRBJ2-7, with 7 bases aligning to TRBD2. CDR3 length: 15 amino acids. The J segment lost 2 bases and the V segment lost 4 bases, leaving 8 bases of the junction unmatched. Germline loops: CDR1 SGHDN, CDR2 FVKESK. The CDR3 region is CASSREKRGAYEQYF. In DNA, the CDR3 is TGTGCCAGCAGCCGCGAGAAGCGGGGCGCCTACGAGCAGTACTTC.

The rearrangement joins TRBV6-5 to TRBJ1-6; maybe TRBD1 (6 bases). V shed 5 bases and J shed 10 bases, with 15 bases lying between them. CDR3 length equals 14 residues. The V gene's germline CDR1 is MNHEY and CDR2 SVGAGI. The CDR3 reads CASSAGDRRSPLHF. The CDR3 DNA reads as TGTGCCAGCAGTGCAGGAGACAGGCGGTCACCCCTCCACTTT.